The 14 T cell receptor beta chains in this list originate from one sample, sequenced in a study of cytomegalovirus exposure and HLA in healthy donors. The PCR contained 60 Vbeta and 13 Jbeta primers. Clones were sequenced by immunoSEQ multiplex PCR, and TCRdb holds only the in-frame ones, with some missing. The sample holds around 200,000 clones, approximately 80% seen once. The sequencing sample was made of PBMCs. These receptors came from a boy between 10 and 17 years old in good health and CMV-seronegative.

The genes are TRBV10-3 and TRBJ1-4; possibly TRBD1 for D (5 bases). The ends were cut back, 3 bases at V and 8 bases at J, with 10 bases in the middle. The CDR3 is made up of 13 amino acids. Germline V CDR1 and CDR2: ENHRY, SYGVKD. The CDR3 DNA sequence: TGTGCCATCAGTGACAGGGTCGAGGAAAAACTGTTTTTT. Residues: CAISDRVEEKLFF.

The rearrangement links TRBV14 to TRBJ2-3; 14 bases are shared with TRBD2. The CDR3 has 16 amino acids. In germline, CDR1 is SGHDN, CDR2 FVKESK. V was clipped by 4 bases and J by 3 bases; unmatched bases: 3. Here the CDR3 reads CASSLGLAGATDTQYF. CDR3 sequence (DNA): TGTGCCAGCAGCCTGGGACTAGCGGGAGCTACAGATACGCAGTATTTT.

The chain has TRBV28 and TRBJ1-5, with TRBD1 as a possible D gene (6 bases). Germline V CDR1 and CDR2: MDHEN, SYDVKM. The CDR3 runs 16 residues. V lost 2 bases to trimming and J lost 1 base, with 12 bases between them. The CDR3 is CASSLPGQESNQPQHF. The CDR3 DNA reads as TGTGCCAGCAGTTTACCGGGACAAGAGAGCAATCAGCCCCAGCATTTT.

The rearrangement joins TRBV10-1 to TRBJ2-1, with 8 bases identical to TRBD1. The CDR3 is made up of 13 amino acids. The germline CDR1 and CDR2 sequences are WNHNN and SYGVQD (reference sequence). CDR3 region: CPRTGTGSNEQFF. The CDR3 nucleotides read TGCCCACGGACCGGGACAGGCTCCAATGAGCAGTTCTTC.

This chain links TRBV25-1 with TRBJ2-1; tentatively, D is TRBD2 (6 bases). The V and J ends lost 3 bases and 3 bases respectively, with 18 bases between them. Germline loops: CDR1 MGHDK, CDR2 SYGVNS. The CDR3 extends over 17 amino acids. The CDR3: CASSDRLVNKGYNEQFF. In nucleotides, the CDR3 is TGTGCCAGCAGTGACAGACTAGTGAACAAGGGCTACAATGAGCAGTTCTTC.

This chain joins TRBV7-3 and TRBJ2-3; D might be TRBD2 (6 bases). Trimming shortened V by 1 base and J by 0 bases, and 14 bases separated the two germline ends. In germline, CDR1 is SGHTA, CDR2 FQGTGA. The CDR3 contains 17 residues. CDR3 bases: TGTGCCAGCAGCTTAATGGGGGGTTCCCTTAGCACAGATACGCAGTATTTT. Translated: CASSLMGGSLSTDTQYF.

With respect to this clone: One junction end does not reproduce the germline sequence, and a read error may be involved. The chain employs TRBV7-7 and TRBJ2-3, with 10 positions matching TRBD2. Per the germline V gene, CDR1 is SSHAT and CDR2 is FNYEAQ (reference sequence). The CDR3 loop spans 15 amino acids. CDR3 amino acids: CASSLGAGGADTQYF. CDR3 sequence (DNA): TGTGCTAGCAGCTTGGGAGCGGGGGGGGCAGATACGCAGTATTTT.

The rearrangement joins TRBV11-1 to TRBJ2-7; 10 bases agree with TRBD1. J lost 6 bases, V lost 2 bases, and 4 bases had no gene match. The CDR3 consists of 14 residues. Germline V gene sequence: CDR1 SGHAT, CDR2 FQDESV (reference sequence). The CDR3 protein is CASSLRQGAGEQYF. CDR3 coding DNA: TGTGCCAGCAGCTTAAGACAGGGGGCGGGCGAGCAGTACTTC.

The table lists this clone with a few counts. The chain recombines TRBV4-2 with TRBJ1-2; 11 positions match TRBD1. The CDR3 extends over 16 amino acids. CDR1 is LGHNA, CDR2 YNFKEQ, per germline. V lost 4 bases to trimming and J lost 3 bases; unmatched junction nucleotides: 7. The CDR3 DNA reads TGTGCCAGCAGCCGCGGGACAGGGGGTTTAGACTATGGCTACACCTTC. Translating it yields CASSRGTGGLDYGYTF.

The chain joins TRBV19 to TRBJ2-3; TRBD2 aligns across 7 bases. Germline V gene data show CDR1 as LNHDA and CDR2 as SQIVND (reference sequence). This CDR3 region has 17 residues. V shed 5 bases, J shed 0 bases, and the junction held 11 bases outside the gene matches. CDR3 loop: CASSPESGVLSTDTQYF. The CDR3 bases are TGTGCCAGTAGTCCCGAGAGCGGGGTTCTTAGCACAGATACGCAGTATTTT.

This clone turned up a few times. One junction end does not reproduce the germline sequence, and a read error may be involved. This chain links TRBV7-9 with TRBJ2-5; a weak D match, TRBD2 (5 bases). There are 15 residues in the CDR3. Germline values: CDR1 SEHNR, CDR2 FQNEAQ (reference sequence). CDR3 coding DNA: TGTTCCAGCAGCTCGTTGGACGGGGAGCGGGAGACCCAGTACTTC. It yields the protein CSSSSLDGERETQYF.

This rearrangement joins TRBV19 to TRBJ1-2, with 8 nucleotides matching TRBD1. Germline V gives CDR1 LNHDA, CDR2 SQIVND (reference sequence). The V segment lost 7 bases and the J segment 5 bases; nucleotides outside the gene matches: 9. CDR3 length: 14 amino acids. The CDR3 region has the DNA TGTGCCAGTAAAGAGACAGGGGCTCGGTATGGCTACACCTTC. It specifies CASKETGARYGYTF.

For this clone: At one boundary the junction diverges from the germline segment, which might be a read error. The rearrangement uses TRBV29-1 and TRBJ1-1, with 11 positions matching TRBD1. Germline assignment: CDR1 SQVTM and CDR2 ANQGSEA. The CDR3 extends over 13 amino acids. The CDR3 region is CSVEGTGGTEAFF. In DNA form, the CDR3 reads TGCAGCGTGGAAGGGACAGGGGGGACTGAAGCTTTCTTT.

The V and J genes are TRBV5-1 and TRBJ1-1; D possibly corresponds to TRBD1 (5 bases). Germline lookup yields CDR1 SGHRS and CDR2 YFSETQ. Trimming left V 3 bases short and J 4 bases short, with 13 bases between. The CDR3 is made up of 14 amino acids. CDR3 amino acids: CASSSSGWATEAFF. The CDR3 DNA follows: TGCGCCAGCAGCTCCTCAGGGTGGGCCACTGAAGCTTTCTTT.